This T cell receptor beta chain originates from a study of blood T cell repertoires in COVID-19. Study-level information: T cells, B-cell-depleted T cells, or PBMCs supplied cDNA or gDNA.

Looked up from germline, CDR1 is LNHDA and CDR2 is SQIVND (reference sequence). V lost 8 bases, J lost 8 bases, and 6 bases stayed unmatched. The CDR3 sequence is 14 residues long. This clone was counted only a few times. Per the original methods: Estimates of nucleated cell counts were drawn from the amplification of reference gene primers. Generated by immunoSEQ multiplex PCR, the TCRdb table keeps only in-frame clones and is missing some. D and trimming were read from the DNA, whereas the V and J calls and clone size are those reported in that table. The sample includes 100,000 to 150,000 clones, under 90% of them seen just once.

The sample taken for sequencing was PBMCs or T cells enriched from blood (not recorded which). This chain connects TRBV19 to TRBJ1-4, with 12 positions matching TRBD1. The origin of this receptor is a man between 35 and 55 years old with acute COVID-19. The CDR3 here is CASHRDRGREKLFF. The CDR3 DNA follows: TGTGCCAGTCACCGGGACAGGGGGCGAGAAAAACTGTTTTTT.